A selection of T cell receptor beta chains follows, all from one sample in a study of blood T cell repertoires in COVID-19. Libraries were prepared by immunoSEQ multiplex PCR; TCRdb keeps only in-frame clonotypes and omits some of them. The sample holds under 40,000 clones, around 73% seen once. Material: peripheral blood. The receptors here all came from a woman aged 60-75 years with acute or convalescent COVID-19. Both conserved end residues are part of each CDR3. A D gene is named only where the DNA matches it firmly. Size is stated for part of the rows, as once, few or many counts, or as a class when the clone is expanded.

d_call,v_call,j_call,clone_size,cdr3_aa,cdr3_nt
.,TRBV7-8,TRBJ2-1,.,CASSLESGLQYNEQFF,TGTGCCAGCAGCTTAGAATCAGGGCTACAATACAATGAGCAGTTCTTC
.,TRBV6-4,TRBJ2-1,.,CASSDSQGRPSDEQFF,TGTGCCAGCAGTGACTCTCAAGGTCGGCCCAGCGATGAGCAGTTCTTC
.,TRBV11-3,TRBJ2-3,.,CASSFRGDTQYF,TGTGCCAGCAGCTTCCGGGGAGATACGCAGTATTTT
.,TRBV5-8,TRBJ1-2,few,CASSLGNRDAYGYTF,TGTGCCAGCAGCTTGGGGAACAGGGACGCCTATGGCTACACCTTC
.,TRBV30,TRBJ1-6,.,CAWSGQEDSPLHF,TGTGCCTGGAGTGGACAGGAAGATTCACCCCTCCACTTT
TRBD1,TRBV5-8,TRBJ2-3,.,CASSLETGGTDTQYF,TGTGCCAGCAGCTTGGAGACAGGGGGCACAGATACGCAGTATTTT
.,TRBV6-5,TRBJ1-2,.,CASSYSGWQFGGYTF,TGTGCCAGCAGTTATTCCGGGTGGCAGTTCGGAGGCTACACCTTC
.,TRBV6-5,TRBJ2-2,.,CASRSPGETGELFF,TGTGCCAGCCGAAGTCCAGGGGAAACCGGGGAGCTGTTTTTT
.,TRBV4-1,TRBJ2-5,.,CASSQEVGGYYQETQYF,TGCGCCAGCAGCCAAGAGGTGGGCGGGTATTACCAAGAGACCCAGTACTTC
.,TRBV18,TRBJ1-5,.,CASSTDDRDNQPQHF,TGTGCCAGCTCAACCGATGACAGAGACAATCAGCCCCAGCATTTT
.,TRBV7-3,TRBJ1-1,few,CASSPRGGDNLVNTEAFF,TGTGCCAGCAGCCCTCGGGGAGGGGACAACCTCGTGAACACTGAAGCTTTCTTT